This entry lists 8 T cell receptor beta chains sequenced from one sample in a study of shared clonotypes between healthy human individuals. Some clones are missing from TCRdb's copy, which holds only in-frame ones; the method was immunoSEQ multiplex PCR. The sample contains some 2,400,000 clones, around 95% of which appear only once. Sequencing used naive CD4+ T cells sorted from blood. The subset is: CD45RA+ positively selected. These receptors were obtained from a man aged 18 to 30 in good health.

V usage is TRBV10-3 and J usage is TRBJ2-7; the match to TRBD1 covers 10 bases. V was pared by 11 bases and J by 7 bases, with 14 bases of the junction left unmatched. The CDR3 contains 14 residues. Germline V lookup: CDR1 ENHRY, CDR2 SYGVKD. The CDR3 bases are TGTGCCGCCCACGGGACAGGGGACACCGTTGAGCAGTACTTC. Protein product: CAAHGTGDTVEQYF.

This chain connects TRBV30 to TRBJ1-6, with D possibly TRBD1 on 5 matching bases. The CDR3 has 17 residues. Germline V gene data show CDR1 as GTSNPN and CDR2 as SVGIG (reference sequence). The V and J ends lost 3 bases and 0 bases respectively, with 15 bases between them. As DNA, the CDR3 is TGTGCCTGGAGACTACAGGTTGTGAGCTCCTATAATTCACCCCTCCACTTT. It encodes CAWRLQVVSSYNSPLHF.

The chain uses TRBV7-2 and TRBJ2-2; D is unresolved. Germline V gives CDR1 SGHTA, CDR2 FQGNSA. Deletions cut 2 bases from V and 6 bases from J, with 13 bases between. This CDR3 contains 15 residues. CDR3 amino acids: CASSLFSVSPGELFF. The CDR3, as DNA: TGTGCCAGCAGCTTATTCTCTGTGAGCCCCGGGGAGCTGTTTTTT.

This clone was picked up one time. The rearrangement joins TRBV5-1 to TRBJ2-5, with 7 bases fitting TRBD2. Trimming took 6 bases from V and 5 from J; bases not matched to a gene: 10. This CDR3 spans 14 amino acids. Germline CDR1 and CDR2: SGHRS and YFSETQ. The CDR3 here is CASTLVGGEETQYF. For the CDR3, the DNA is TGCGCCAGCACCCTTGTTGGGGGGGAGGAGACCCAGTACTTC.

With regard to this clone: This sample includes further DNA sequences coding for the same CDR3. This chain connects TRBV6-1 to TRBJ1-6, with unresolved D. The germline CDR1 and CDR2 sequences are MNHNS and SASEGT. The CDR3 spans 13 residues. The germline V and J ends were trimmed by 1 base and 7 bases, with 5 bases remaining between them. CDR3 amino acids: CASSEGQNSPLHF. CDR3 bases: TGTGCCAGCAGTGAAGGCCAGAATTCACCCCTCCACTTT.

DNA for the CDR3: TGTGCCAGCAGCGTAGATTGGGTTCCTAGCACAGATACGCAGTATTTT. Encoded protein: CASSVDWVPSTDTQYF. The V call is TRBV9, the J call TRBJ2-3, with D hard to call. V was trimmed by 0 bases and J by 0 bases, leaving 11 bases between them. The CDR3 sequence is 16 residues long. Germline CDR1 and CDR2: SGDLS and YYNGEE.

The chain combines TRBV19 with TRBJ1-6; 7 bases line up with TRBD1. Trimming took 5 bases from V and 9 from J; bases not matched to a gene: 16. Germline V lookup: CDR1 LNHDA, CDR2 SQIVND (reference sequence). The CDR3 is made up of 17 amino acids. The CDR3 here is CASSSSGTVYLGSPLHF. The CDR3 coding sequence is TGTGCCAGTAGTTCATCCGGGACAGTTTACCTCGGTTCACCCCTCCACTTT.

The V gene is TRBV7-3, the J gene TRBJ1-3; 8 nucleotides match TRBD1. The V gene end was trimmed by 4 bases and the J gene end by 0 bases; junction bases not matched to a gene: 5. This CDR3 spans 16 amino acids. From germline, CDR1 is SGHTA and CDR2 FQGTGA. The DNA of the CDR3 is TGTGCCAGCAGCTCAGGAGACAGGGGCTCTGGAAACACCATATATTTT. Encoded protein: CASSSGDRGSGNTIYF.